The next 3 T cell receptor beta chains were all read from a single sample in a study of shared clonotypes between healthy human individuals. TCRdb's table, derived via immunoSEQ multiplex PCR, lists solely in-frame clones and lacks some. The repertoire has 150,000 to 200,000 clones, around 93% of them found once; the top ten carry around 0.067%. What was sequenced was naive CD4+ T cells sorted from blood. Subset of the sample: CD45RA+ positively selected. The origin of the receptors is a young woman in good health.

The table lists this clone with a few counts. The J gene is TRBJ2-7, the V gene TRBV2, with D perhaps TRBD2 (5 bases). V gave up 7 bases and J gave up 5 bases, with 9 bases separating them. CDR3 size: 11 residues. Germline CDR1 SNHLY, CDR2 FYNNEI. CDR3 sequence reads: CASTGWNEQYF. The CDR3 DNA reads TGTGCCAGCACGGGGTGGAACGAGCAGTACTTC.

This sequence joins TRBV6-1 and TRBJ2-1; 7 bases align to TRBD2. Germline CDR1 reads MNHNS; CDR2 reads SASEGT. V lost 6 bases and J lost 10; bases outside the gene matches: 9. The CDR3 covers 13 residues. The CDR3 DNA follows: TGTGCCAGCAGGAAGGCGGGAGTGTGGGAGCAGTTCTTC. It translates to CASRKAGVWEQFF.

V usage is TRBV7-9 and J usage is TRBJ1-1; D might be TRBD1 (6 bases). V was clipped by 1 base and J by 6 bases, with 12 bases between them. The CDR3 loop spans 14 amino acids. The V gene's germline CDR1 is SEHNR and CDR2 FQNEAQ (reference sequence). DNA of the CDR3: TGTGCCAGCAGCTTAGAGGTCAAGGGGGCTGAAGCTTTCTTT. This codes for CASSLEVKGAEAFF.